Given below is one T cell receptor beta chain in context. The antigen remains undetermined. TCRdb's table, derived via immunoSEQ multiplex PCR, lists solely in-frame clones and lacks some. The table shows 85,000 to 110,000 clones, with 91% occurring only once. Trimming cost V 4 bases and J 6 bases, with 13 bases left between them. Germline lookup yields CDR1 LGHNA and CDR2 YNFKEQ. The CDR3 is made up of 15 amino acids. The data are from a study of T cell responses to AZD1222 COVID-19 vaccine. Study-level information: The analysis combined second doses at about 4 or about 12 weeks.

Study-wide results and caveats: Seropositive AZD1222 recipients at baseline numbered only five or six. Repertoires in all cases were sampled only once the peak T cell response had passed. Most donors were white British and more were female, and clonal diversity was possibly underestimated.

This sequence joins TRBV4-2 and TRBJ1-6; D remains ambiguous. The sequenced sample was peripheral blood, obtained on day 0 of AZD1222 vaccination. The clonotype originates from an adult in good health. The CDR3, as DNA: TGTGCCAGCAGCCCCCCGGACGTCGCTAATTCACCCCTCCACTTT. This gives the protein CASSPPDVANSPLHF.